This TCR beta chain was obtained from a study of blood T cell repertoires in COVID-19. Overall study context: Donors in the United States, Italy and Spain gave samples during acute or convalescent COVID-19.

Assay: immunoSEQ multiplex PCR; the TCRdb copy retains only in-frame clones and omits some. Altogether some 200,000 clones are present, 83% being singletons, with the ten largest covering 4.8%. Those enrolled, adults aged about 18 to 89 years, came from about two dozen US areas. Individuals in the exposed group had encountered a COVID-19 case within 2 weeks preceding study entry. Between the trimmed V and J ends, which lost 0 bases and 5 bases, there was a span of 19 bases. The germline V gene has CDR1 LNHNV and CDR2 YYDKDF (reference sequence). The CDR3 runs to 17 residues. V gene TRBV15 combines with J gene TRBJ1-2; D possibly corresponds to TRBD1 (6 bases). The sequenced sample consisted of PBMCs or T cells enriched from blood (not recorded which). The clonotype was recovered from a woman in her fifties or sixties who had been exposed to COVID-19. The DNA for the CDR3 is TGTGCCACCAGCAGAGATATCCAGGGGTCCTCTTTATATGGCTACACCTTC. This encodes CATSRDIQGSSLYGYTF.